These T cell receptor beta chains were read from a single sample in a study of blood T cell repertoires in COVID-19. Using immunoSEQ multiplex PCR, the repertoire was profiled, and TCRdb retains in-frame clones only, with some absent. The sample lists hundreds of thousands of clones; approximately 84% were seen once. The sequencing sample was made of PBMCs or T cells enriched from blood (not recorded which). These receptors all stem from a woman aged 25 to 39 who had recovered from COVID-19. Each CDR3 is given with its conserved first and last residue. The D gene is left open where the match is weak. Expanded clones are given a class, and other clones once, few, many or no size at all.

j_call clone_size v_call d_call cdr3_aa cdr3_nt
TRBJ2-7 once TRBV2 TRBD1 CASSEGQGVYEQYF TGTGCCAGCAGTGAAGGACAGGGAGTCTACGAGCAGTACTTC
TRBJ1-6 - TRBV27 - CASSFLSGVRNSPLHF TGTGCCAGCAGTTTCTTATCAGGGGTTCGGAATTCACCCCTCCACTTT
TRBJ2-7 - TRBV5-3 - CARSYMLGGDSYEQYF TGTGCCAGAAGTTACATGCTAGGGGGGGACTCCTACGAGCAGTACTTC
TRBJ1-1 - TRBV27 TRBD1 CASSFGPDREAEAFF TGTGCCAGCAGTTTTGGCCCGGACAGGGAGGCTGAAGCTTTCTTT
TRBJ1-1 once TRBV23-1 - CASSQLTGTKNTEAFF TGCGCCAGCAGTCAACTGACAGGAACTAAGAACACTGAAGCTTTCTTT
TRBJ1-5 - TRBV7-2 - CASSLNRLQPQHF TGTGCCAGCAGCTTAAACCGACTCCAGCCCCAGCATTTT
TRBJ1-2 few TRBV6-5 TRBD1 CASRDRAIGYTF TGTGCCAGCCGGGACAGGGCTATTGGCTACACCTTC
TRBJ2-4 - TRBV6-2/TRBV6-3 TRBD1 CASSSRTGGNIQYF TGTGCCAGCAGTTCGCGGACAGGGGGGAACATTCAGTACTTC
TRBJ1-1 - TRBV19 - CASSQLTGNTEAFF TGTGCCAGTAGTCAGCTAACAGGGAACACTGAAGCTTTCTTT
TRBJ2-2 - TRBV5-6 TRBD1 CASTTGINTGELFF TGTGCCAGCACGACAGGGATCAACACCGGGGAGCTGTTTTTT
TRBJ1-3 - TRBV9 - CASSVAGGSVNTIYF TGTGCCAGCAGCGTAGCGGGGGGAAGTGTTAACACCATATATTTT
TRBJ1-1 - TRBV19 - CASTMYEGETEAFF TGTGCCAGTACCATGTACGAGGGTGAAACTGAAGCTTTCTTT
TRBJ2-5 - TRBV14 - CASSQVGGVSQETQYF TGTGCCAGCAGCCAAGTTGGAGGGGTTTCGCAAGAGACCCAGTACTTC
TRBJ1-3 - TRBV12-5 TRBD1 CASGDRGRRGNTIYF TGTGCTAGTGGAGACAGGGGGCGGAGGGGAAACACCATATATTTT
TRBJ1-5 - TRBV18 - CASSPPPGGNQPQHF TGTGCCAGCTCACCACCGCCAGGGGGCAATCAGCCCCAGCATTTT
TRBJ1-6 once TRBV6-5 - CASEKSSYNSPLHF TGTGCCAGCGAAAAGAGCTCCTATAATTCACCCCTCCACTTT
TRBJ2-3 - TRBV27 - CASSLFPTGSLEQDTQYF TGTGCCAGCAGTTTATTCCCCACAGGGTCTCTTGAACAAGATACGCAGTATTTT
TRBJ2-6 - TRBV2 - CASTGSGANVLTF TGTGCCAGTACAGGTTCTGGGGCCAACGTCCTGACTTTC
TRBJ1-2 - TRBV5-1 TRBD1 CASSRGQGTNYGYTF TGCGCCAGCAGCCGGGGACAGGGCACTAACTATGGCTACACCTTC
TRBJ1-2 - TRBV2 - CATTLNGYTF TGTGCCACCACCCTAAATGGCTACACCTTC
TRBJ2-3 - TRBV6-5 - CASREVAVRTDTQYF TGTGCCAGCAGGGAGGTGGCGGTTCGCACAGATACGCAGTATTTT
TRBJ2-2 - TRBV9 TRBD2 CASSAPRGGGGTNTGELFF TGTGCCAGCAGCGCCCCCCGTGGGGGCGGGGGGACGAACACCGGGGAGCTGTTTTTT
TRBJ2-5 - TRBV5-8 - CASSLAAGSFWRETQYF TGTGCCAGCAGCTTGGCGGCCGGTTCATTTTGGCGGGAGACCCAGTACTTC
TRBJ2-3 - TRBV13 - CASSLVSSGHKDTQYF TGTGCCAGCAGCTTAGTATCATCGGGACACAAAGATACGCAGTATTTT
TRBJ2-5 - TRBV10-1 - CASSVTGEEETQYF TGCGCCAGCAGTGTTACAGGGGAGGAGGAGACCCAGTACTTC
TRBJ2-7 - TRBV5-1 TRBD1 CASSLQRTTGVTDEQYF TGCGCCAGCAGCCTGCAAAGAACCACAGGGGTAACGGACGAGCAGTACTTC
TRBJ2-5 - TRBV27 - CASSKWGVEETQYF TGTGCCAGCAGCAAATGGGGGGTTGAGGAGACCCAGTACTTC
TRBJ1-2 - TRBV4-1 - CASSQDATGKGYTF TGCGCCAGCAGCCAAGATGCTACAGGGAAGGGCTACACCTTC
TRBJ2-1 - TRBV7-2 - CASRIDRMHNEQFF TGTGCCAGCAGGATCGACAGGATGCACAATGAGCAGTTCTTC
TRBJ1-1 - TRBV18 - CASSQQGPYEAFF TGTGCCAGCTCCCAACAGGGACCATATGAAGCTTTCTTT
TRBJ1-5 - TRBV2 - CASRRQGYSNQPQHF TGTGCCAGCAGGCGCCAGGGATATAGCAATCAGCCCCAGCATTTT
TRBJ2-3 few TRBV6-4 TRBD2 CASSPTSGGTDTQYF TGTGCCAGCAGCCCGACTAGCGGGGGGACAGATACGCAGTATTTT
TRBJ2-7 few TRBV3-1/TRBV3-2 - CASSQVSGEQYF TGTGCCAGCAGCCAAGTTAGTGGCGAGCAGTACTTC
TRBJ1-4 - TRBV10-3 TRBD1 CAIGGTGGEKLFF TGTGCCATCGGGGGGACAGGGGGTGAAAAACTGTTTTTT
TRBJ1-2 - TRBV2 TRBD1 CASSATGAGDGYTF TGTGCCAGCAGCGCGACAGGGGCGGGTGATGGCTACACCTTC
TRBJ1-2 - TRBV4-1 - CASSQGRGSSGNYGYTF TGCGCCAGCAGCCAGGGAAGGGGAAGCTCGGGTAACTATGGCTACACCTTC
TRBJ2-2 - TRBV5-4 - CASSLGTRRSSGELFF TGTGCCAGCAGCTTGGGAACAAGAAGGAGTAGCGGGGAGCTGTTTTTT
TRBJ2-5 - TRBV19 - CASRRGGDQETQYF TGTGCCAGTAGAAGGGGGGGAGACCAAGAGACCCAGTACTTC
TRBJ2-7 - TRBV11-2 TRBD1 CASSLGSRGQGDEQYF TGTGCCAGCAGCTTAGGTTCCCGGGGACAGGGCGACGAGCAGTACTTC
TRBJ1-5 - TRBV2 TRBD1 CASSSGTVYSNQPQHF TGTGCCAGCAGCTCGGGGACAGTTTATAGCAATCAGCCCCAGCATTTT
TRBJ1-1 - TRBV7-8 - CASSYMNTEAFF TGTGCCAGCAGCTATATGAACACTGAAGCTTTCTTT
TRBJ1-6 - TRBV27 TRBD1 CASSFINPGQYNSPLHF TGTGCCAGCAGTTTCATAAATCCGGGACAGTATAATTCACCCCTCCACTTT
TRBJ1-2 - TRBV7-9 - CASSPEGGNYGYTF TGTGCCAGCAGCCCTGAGGGCGGGAACTATGGCTACACCTTC
TRBJ2-6 once TRBV18 TRBD1 CASSPPGQGPLGANVLTF TGTGCCAGCTCACCTCCGGGACAGGGACCTCTTGGGGCCAACGTCCTGACTTTC
TRBJ2-3 - TRBV5-4 TRBD2 CASSLESGITDTQYF TGTGCCAGCAGCTTGGAGAGCGGGATCACAGATACGCAGTATTTT
TRBJ2-7 - TRBV24-1 TRBD1 CATSDDRDRAPYEQYF TGTGCCACCAGTGACGACCGGGACAGGGCCCCTTACGAGCAGTACTTC
TRBJ1-6 - TRBV6-5 TRBD1 CASSWTGLSNSPLHF TGTGCCAGCAGTTGGACAGGGTTAAGTAATTCACCCCTCCACTTT
TRBJ1-1 - TRBV4-1 - CASGGVGETEAFF TGCGCCAGCGGCGGGGTAGGGGAGACTGAAGCTTTCTTT
TRBJ2-3 - TRBV2 TRBD1 CASSVDRGPGTDTQYF TGTGCCAGCAGTGTTGACAGGGGGCCAGGCACAGATACGCAGTATTTT
TRBJ2-2 - TRBV6-5 - CASSFVYTGELFF TGTGCCAGCAGTTTTGTATATACCGGGGAGCTGTTTTTT
TRBJ2-7 - TRBV5-6 TRBD1 CASNPTLTRGLLSYEQYF TGTGCCAGCAACCCGACTCTGACAAGGGGGCTACTGTCCTACGAGCAGTACTTC
TRBJ1-3 - TRBV30 - CAWSAGQSSGNTIYF TGTGCCTGGAGTGCCGGACAGAGCTCTGGAAACACCATATATTTT
TRBJ1-2 - TRBV6-5 - CASSPTGPDYTF TGTGCCAGCAGTCCAACAGGGCCTGACTACACCTTC
TRBJ1-2 - TRBV5-8 - CASSLRGGSGYTF TGTGCCAGCAGCTTAAGGGGAGGTTCTGGCTACACCTTC